A selection of T cell receptor beta chains follows, all from one sample in a study of blood T cells in healthy people across ages. TCRdb redid the calling of the 5' RACE reads with MiXCR, one entry per CDR3 protein. There are about 780,000 distinct CDR3 sequences in the sample; 35% to 50% occur only once, and around 18% lies in the top ten. Sequencing was done on a sample of blood. Receptors were obtained from a man older than 75 in good health. CDR3s include the opening cysteine and the closing phenylalanine or tryptophan. Each record gives: V gene, D gene, clone size, J gene, CDR3 DNA, CDR3 protein. The D gene is left open where the match is weak. Clone size appears in some rows only: once, few, many, or a class for an expanded clone.

V: TRBV5-1; D: TRBD1; size: .; J: TRBJ2-7; DNA: TGCGCCAGCAGCTTGACGACAGGGGCCACCTACGAGCAGTACTTC; CDR3: CASSLTTGATYEQYF
V: TRBV29-1; D: TRBD1; size: .; J: TRBJ2-1; DNA: TGCAGCATGAAACCGGGACAGGGGGCTAATGAGCAGTTCTTC; CDR3: CSMKPGQGANEQFF
V: TRBV7-2; D: .; size: few; J: TRBJ2-1; DNA: TGTGCCAGCAGCTTAGCGGGGCAGGCCAAGGGTGAGCAGTTCTTC; CDR3: CASSLAGQAKGEQFF
V: TRBV18; D: TRBD1; size: .; J: TRBJ2-1; DNA: TGTGCCAGCTCACCGGGACAGAAGGAGGTCAATGAGCAGTTCTTC; CDR3: CASSPGQKEVNEQFF
V: TRBV7-9; D: .; size: .; J: TRBJ2-3; DNA: TGTGCCAGCAGACCCCTGACTTTGGGCACAGATACGCAGTATTTT; CDR3: CASRPLTLGTDTQYF
V: TRBV6-2/TRBV6-3; D: .; size: .; J: TRBJ2-5; DNA: TGTGCCAGCAAACCTAGGGTCGGGGAGACCCAGTACTTC; CDR3: CASKPRVGETQYF
V: TRBV27; D: .; size: few; J: TRBJ2-5; DNA: TGTGCCAGCAGCCTCGCGGGTCAGGGCCTCGGTGAGCAGTACTTC; CDR3: CASSLAGQGLGEQYF
V: TRBV20-1; D: .; size: .; J: TRBJ1-4; DNA: TGCAGTGCCCCGAGCGGATCAACTAATGAAAAACTGTTTTTT; CDR3: CSAPSGSTNEKLFF
V: TRBV28; D: TRBD1; size: few; J: TRBJ2-7; DNA: TGTGCCAGCAGTTTAAACCCGGGACAGGGGGCCCACGAGCAGTACTTC; CDR3: CASSLNPGQGAHEQYF
V: TRBV20-1; D: TRBD1; size: .; J: TRBJ1-2; DNA: TGCAGTGCTAGGGTCCTCCCAACAGGGGCCTATGGCTACACCTTC; CDR3: CSARVLPTGAYGYTF
V: TRBV20-1; D: TRBD2; size: many; J: TRBJ2-1; DNA: TGCAGTGCTAGAGATCTCAGTAGCGGGAGCTCCTACAATGAGCAGTTCTTC; CDR3: CSARDLSSGSSYNEQFF
V: TRBV7-2; D: TRBD1; size: .; J: TRBJ2-7; DNA: TGTGCCAGCAGCTTAATGGGACAGCCCTACGAGCAGTACTTC; CDR3: CASSLMGQPYEQYF
V: TRBV29-1; D: TRBD1; size: .; J: TRBJ2-7; DNA: TGCAGCGGGATCTCGGGACAGCCTCTCGAGCAGTACTTC; CDR3: CSGISGQPLEQYF
V: TRBV29-1; D: TRBD2; size: .; J: TRBJ2-5; DNA: TGCAGCGTTGAAGGGCTAGCGGAGGGGACCCAGTACTTC; CDR3: CSVEGLAEGTQYF
V: TRBV12-3/TRBV12-4; D: .; size: few; J: TRBJ2-1; DNA: TGTGCCAGCAGTAGAAGCGGCGACGAGCAGTTCTTC; CDR3: CASSRSGDEQFF
V: TRBV7-2; D: TRBD2; size: .; J: TRBJ2-7; DNA: TGTGCCAGCAGCACCACTAGCGGGACTGTCTACGAGCAGTACTTC; CDR3: CASSTTSGTVYEQYF
V: TRBV7-2; D: .; size: .; J: TRBJ2-4; DNA: TGTGCCAGCAGCTTAGGGAGAATAGCCAAAAACATTCAGTACTTC; CDR3: CASSLGRIAKNIQYF
V: TRBV25-1; D: TRBD1; size: many; J: TRBJ2-3; DNA: TGTGCCAGCAGGAACCGAGGGGGCCCCACAGATACGCAGTATTTT; CDR3: CASRNRGGPTDTQYF
V: TRBV4-1; D: .; size: .; J: TRBJ2-7; DNA: TGCGCCAGCAGCCAAGCGCCGGGACTGAGCAACTACGAGCAGTACTTC; CDR3: CASSQAPGLSNYEQYF
V: TRBV28; D: TRBD1; size: .; J: TRBJ2-2; DNA: TGTGCCAGCAGTGGACCGGGACAGGGTGTCGGGGAGCTGTTTTTT; CDR3: CASSGPGQGVGELFF
V: TRBV7-8; D: .; size: few; J: TRBJ2-1; DNA: TGTGCCAGCAGCTTACCGAGGACATTAGGGAATGAGCAGTTCTTC; CDR3: CASSLPRTLGNEQFF
V: TRBV2; D: TRBD1; size: many; J: TRBJ2-1; DNA: TGTGCCAGCAGATGGAACAGGGGTGACAATGAGCAGTTCTTC; CDR3: CASRWNRGDNEQFF
V: TRBV24-1; D: TRBD1; size: few; J: TRBJ2-1; DNA: TGTGCCACCAGCTCACCGGGACAGGGACTAAATGAGCAGTTCTTC; CDR3: CATSSPGQGLNEQFF
V: TRBV5-5; D: .; size: .; J: TRBJ2-7; DNA: TGTGCCAGCAGCTTGGGGCAGGCCGCTGGAGAGCAGTACTTC; CDR3: CASSLGQAAGEQYF